The 31 T cell receptor beta chains in this list originate from one sample, sequenced in a study of OX40 agonist ivuxolimab in advanced cancers. Sequencing was performed with immunoSEQ multiplex PCR; in TCRdb, only in-frame clones are kept and a portion is missing. The sample yields over 10,000 clones, under 80% seen once. The sample was CD4+ or CD8+ T cells sorted from blood, taken in a trial of the OX40 agonist ivuxolimab. The receptors were sampled from an adult with an advanced solid tumor such as melanoma, head and neck, liver or kidney cancer.

This rearrangement joins TRBV11-2 to TRBJ1-2; TRBD1 aligns across 9 bases. Germline V gene sequence: CDR1 SGHAT, CDR2 FQNNGV. The V gene end was trimmed by 5 bases and the J gene end by 10 bases; junction bases not matched to a gene: 8. CDR3 size: 13 residues. Written as DNA, the CDR3 is TGTGCCAGCAGCCAACAGGGGGCGCGAGACTACACCTTC. This codes for CASSQQGARDYTF. Based on the CDR3 plus reference TRBV11-2 and TRBJ1-2, the full variable domain is EAGVAQSPRYKIIEKRQSVAFWCNPISGHATLYWYQQILGQGPKLLIQFQNNGVVDDSQLPKDRFSAERLKGVDSTLKIQPAKLEDSAVYLCASSQQGARDYTFGSGTRLTVV.

Turning to this clone: The identical CDR3 is also encoded by other nucleotide sequences in the sample. The rearrangement links TRBV19 to TRBJ1-5, with D unresolved. Germline-derived CDR1 and CDR2 are LNHDA and SQIVND (reference sequence). CDR3 length: 14 residues. The V end was cut by 2 bases, the J end by 0 bases, with 5 bases between. The CDR3 reads CASSIQHSNQPQHF. The CDR3 DNA follows: TGTGCCAGTAGTATACAACATAGCAATCAGCCCCAGCATTTT.

The chain has TRBV27 and TRBJ2-2; TRBD1 might be the D (6 bases). V lost 8 bases and J lost 5, with 12 bases in between. The germline gives CDR1 MNHEY, CDR2 SMNVEV (reference sequence). The CDR3 sequence is 13 residues long. CDR3 nucleotide sequence: TGTGCCAGCGCCCTACAGGGTACCGGGGAGCTGTTTTTT. It translates to CASALQGTGELFF.

The chain carries TRBV5-6 and TRBJ2-3; D gene ambiguous. In germline, CDR1 is SGHDT, CDR2 YYEEEE. The V end lost 0 bases, the J end lost 11 bases, and 7 bases lay between the germline ends. The CDR3 spans 11 residues. CDR3 region: CASSLGTQQYF. The DNA of the CDR3 is TGTGCCAGCAGCTTGGGGACCCAGCAGTATTTT. The full variable domain, in which reference TRBV5-6 and TRBJ2-3 provide the parts outside the CDR3, is DAGVTQSPTHLIKTRGQQVTLRCSPKSGHDTVSWYQQALGQGPQFIFQYYEEEERQRGNFPDRFSGHQFPNYSSELNVNALLLGDSALYLCASSLGTQQYFGPGTRLTVL.

The chain carries TRBV6-1 and TRBJ2-5; 12 nucleotides line up with TRBD1. The CDR3 is made up of 20 amino acids. V was clipped by 3 bases and J by 2 bases; unmatched bases: 16. CDR1 is MNHNS, CDR2 SASEGT, per germline. In DNA, the CDR3 is TGTGCCAGCAGTGACCGTCTCCTCCGGGACAGGGGGCGAAGGCAAGAGACCCAGTACTTC. Protein product: CASSDRLLRDRGRRQETQYF.

The chain has TRBV4-1 and TRBJ2-2, with a weak D call TRBD2 (5 bases). CDR3 length equals 15 residues. The V end lost 0 bases, the J end lost 6 bases, and 11 bases lay between the germline ends. CDR1 is MGHRA and CDR2 is YSYEKL in the germline V gene. CDR3 sequence (DNA): TGCGCCAGCAGCCAAGAGGAGGCAGTGGCCGGGGAGCTGTTTTTT. Translating it yields CASSQEEAVAGELFF.

V and J are TRBV6-5 and TRBJ1-1; D ambiguous. The V gene lost 5 bases and the J gene lost 11 bases, with 18 bases spanning the gap. Germline V CDR1 and CDR2: MNHEY, SVGAGI. The CDR3 is 13 amino acids. The CDR3 spells CASSEDNNLKAFF. The CDR3 DNA is TGTGCCAGCAGTGAAGATAACAATTTGAAGGCTTTCTTT.

This sequence joins TRBV6-5 and TRBJ2-1, with a weak D call TRBD2 (6 bases). V was clipped by 6 bases and J by 9 bases, with 12 bases between them. This CDR3 is built from 12 residues. Germline V gene sequence: CDR1 MNHEY, CDR2 SVGAGI. Here the CDR3 reads CASRELAAEQFF. CDR3 coding DNA: TGTGCCAGCAGAGAACTAGCTGCTGAGCAGTTCTTC.

The table lists this clone with a few counts. The rearrangement links TRBV18 to TRBJ1-3; 7 nucleotides match TRBD1. Germline CDR1 reads KGHSH; CDR2 reads LQKENI. This CDR3 is 14 amino acids long. V was clipped by 3 bases and J by 3 bases; unmatched bases: 2. CDR3 nucleotides: TGTGCCAGCTCACCCCGGGACAGTGGAAACACCATATATTTT. Translated: CASSPRDSGNTIYF.

For this clone: This specimen includes other DNA sequences encoding the same CDR3. This chain joins TRBV11-3 and TRBJ2-1; possibly TRBD1 or TRBD2 for D (5 bases each). The germline V and J ends were trimmed by 7 bases and 0 bases, with 13 bases remaining between them. Germline CDR1 and CDR2: SGHNT and YENEEA. The CDR3 is 15 residues long. In DNA form, the CDR3 reads TGTGCCAGCACCGAGGGGCCCGTCTCCTACAATGAGCAGTTCTTC. Protein sequence: CASTEGPVSYNEQFF.

J is TRBJ2-3 and V is TRBV29-1; D possibly corresponds to TRBD2 (5 bases). V was cut by 0 bases and J by 8 bases, with 9 bases left in between. The germline CDR1 and CDR2 sequences are SQVTM and ANQGSEA. The CDR3 totals 12 residues. As DNA, the CDR3 is TGCAGCGTTGAAGATCTAGCCCCTACGCAGTATTTT. Its translation: CSVEDLAPTQYF.

This clone showed up just a few times. The rearrangement uses TRBV30 and TRBJ2-1, with 7 bases matching TRBD1. Per the germline V gene, CDR1 is GTSNPN and CDR2 is SVGIG (reference sequence). CDR3 length: 15 amino acids. J lost 6 bases, V lost 3 bases, and 11 bases had no gene match. CDR3 bases: TGTGCCTGGAGCTGGGGGCCCGGGACAGTCAATGAGCAGTTCTTC. This codes for CAWSWGPGTVNEQFF.

The V gene is TRBV28, the J gene TRBJ1-5, with 8 nucleotides matching TRBD1. V was clipped by 5 bases and J by 0 bases; unmatched bases: 12. CDR3 length: 18 residues. The germline CDR1 and CDR2 sequences are MDHEN and SYDVKM. The CDR3 region is CASSKRQGSRTSNQPQHF. CDR3 nucleotide sequence: TGTGCCAGCAGTAAAAGACAGGGGTCCAGAACTAGCAATCAGCCCCAGCATTTT.

This clone has only one observation. The chain has TRBV28 and TRBJ2-1; TRBD2 matches 14 bases. V dropped 3 bases and J dropped 7; count of bases not matched to a gene: 8. From germline, CDR1 is MDHEN and CDR2 SYDVKM. The CDR3 sequence is 17 residues long. CDR3 amino acids: CASSFPGLAGEGNEQFF. The CDR3 region has the DNA TGTGCCAGCAGTTTTCCGGGACTAGCGGGAGAGGGGAATGAGCAGTTCTTC.

The chain carries TRBV5-1 and TRBJ2-1; D remains unclear. This CDR3 is 13 amino acids long. Trimming took off 0 bases at V and 3 bases at J, with 4 bases between the two ends. The germline V gene encodes CDR1 SGHRS and CDR2 YFSETQ. The CDR3 sequence is CASSLDDYNEQFF. The CDR3 region has the DNA TGCGCCAGCAGCTTGGACGACTACAATGAGCAGTTCTTC.

This clone has only a few counts. This chain uses TRBV18 with TRBJ2-7; 9 positions agree with TRBD1. Germline CDR1 reads KGHSH; CDR2 reads LQKENI. The CDR3 runs 15 residues. The V gene end was trimmed by 6 bases and the J gene end by 5 bases; junction bases not matched to a gene: 11. The CDR3: CASSLGGTGSHEQYF. The CDR3, as DNA: TGTGCCAGCTCCCTAGGGGGGACAGGGTCCCACGAGCAGTACTTC. Full variable domain (outside the CDR3, taken from reference TRBV18 and TRBJ2-7): NAGVMQNPRHLVRRRGQEARLRCSPMKGHSHVYWYRQLPEEGLKFMVYLQKENIIDESGMPKERFSAEFPKEGPSILRIQQVVRGDSAAYFCASSLGGTGSHEQYFGPGTRLTVT.

V is TRBV10-3 and J is TRBJ2-1; D not certain. The CDR3 length is 15 residues. CDR1 and CDR2 (germline): ENHRY, SYGVKD. V was pared by 0 bases and J by 4 bases, with 10 bases between. The CDR3 is CAISESGADYNEQFF. The CDR3 DNA reads as TGTGCCATCAGTGAGTCAGGTGCCGATTACAATGAGCAGTTCTTC.

This clone was seen a few times. This chain connects TRBV28 to TRBJ1-2, with 8 positions matching TRBD1. After removal of 6 bases from V and 3 bases from J, the junction contained 6 bases not matched to a gene. The CDR3 runs to 14 residues. The germline V gene encodes CDR1 MDHEN and CDR2 SYDVKM. DNA of the CDR3: TGTGCCAGCAGGGAGGACAGGGAAGACTATGGCTACACCTTC. Translated, it gives CASREDREDYGYTF.

The chain joins TRBV11-2 to TRBJ2-7, with 10 bases identical to TRBD2. Germline assignment: CDR1 SGHAT and CDR2 FQNNGV. This CDR3 has 13 amino acids. The V gene end was trimmed by 4 bases and the J gene end by 5 bases; junction bases not matched to a gene: 2. The CDR3 loop is CASSSGLADEQYF. The CDR3 DNA follows: TGTGCCAGCAGCTCTGGACTAGCGGACGAGCAGTACTTC.

This chain joins TRBV5-1 and TRBJ2-1, with a tentative D call TRBD2 (7 bases). CDR3 size: 17 residues. V lost 3 bases and J lost 3, with 19 bases in between. Germline lookup yields CDR1 SGHRS and CDR2 YFSETQ. CDR3 protein: CASSWGGGQRDYNEQFF. In DNA form, the CDR3 reads TGCGCCAGCAGCTGGGGGGGCGGCCAGCGGGACTACAATGAGCAGTTCTTC. Full variable domain (rest looked up from reference TRBV5-1 and TRBJ2-1): KAGVTQTPRYLIKTRGQQVTLSCSPISGHRSVSWYQQTPGQGLQFLFEYFSETQRNKGNFPGRFSGRQFSNSRSEMNVSTLELGDSALYLCASSWGGGQRDYNEQFFGPGTRLTVL.

The CDR3 region has the DNA TGTGCCAGCACCCCGGGACAGAACACTGAAGCTTTCTTT. Its translation is CASTPGQNTEAFF. This chain connects TRBV6-5 to TRBJ1-1, with D perhaps TRBD1 (6 bases). The V end was cut by 7 bases, the J end by 1 base, with 10 bases between. Germline V CDR1 and CDR2: MNHEY, SVGAGI. The CDR3 length is 13 residues.

This clone has only a few counts. J is TRBJ2-7 and V is TRBV6-6, with a possible D match to TRBD2 (5 bases). Germline V gives CDR1 MNHNY, CDR2 SVGAGI (reference sequence). V shed 2 bases and J shed 7 bases, with 21 bases lying between them. There are 16 residues in the CDR3. This CDR3 reads CASSYDFLDFTIEQYF. In DNA form, the CDR3 reads TGTGCCAGCAGTTACGATTTTTTGGACTTCACTATAGAGCAGTACTTC.

The chain carries TRBV6-4 and TRBJ2-1, with D uncertain. Trimming cost V 2 bases and J 8 bases, with 10 bases left between them. Germline-derived CDR1 and CDR2 are MRHNA and SNTAGT. The CDR3 consists of 13 residues. The CDR3 sequence: CASSDRAKDEQFF. The DNA for the CDR3 is TGTGCCAGCAGTGACAGGGCGAAGGATGAGCAGTTCTTC.

The rearrangement uses TRBV29-1 and TRBJ1-2; the D gene is possibly TRBD1 (5 bases). From germline, CDR1 is SQVTM and CDR2 ANQGSEA. V was shortened by 3 bases and J by 3 bases, with 11 bases between the two germline ends. The CDR3 has 13 residues. The chain's CDR3 is CSVEGGRDYGYTF. The DNA for the CDR3 is TGCAGCGTTGAGGGGGGACGGGACTATGGCTACACCTTC. The full variable domain, its missing parts supplied by reference TRBV29-1 and TRBJ1-2, is SAVISQKPSRDICQRGTSLTIQCQVDSQVTMMFWYRQQPGQSLTLIATANQGSEATYESGFVIDKFPISRPNLTFSTLTVSNMSPEDSSIYLCSVEGGRDYGYTFGSGTRLTVV.

The genes are TRBV5-1 and TRBJ1-1, with TRBD1 as a possible D gene (6 bases). V lost 3 bases and J lost 3, with 9 bases in between. This CDR3 region has 13 residues. Germline lookup yields CDR1 SGHRS and CDR2 YFSETQ. CDR3 DNA sequence: TGCGCCAGCAGCTGGACAGACTACACTGAAGCTTTCTTT. The encoded protein is CASSWTDYTEAFF.

The chain recombines TRBV5-5 with TRBJ2-7; D gene unclear. Germline loops: CDR1 SGHKS, CDR2 YYEKEE (reference sequence). The CDR3 covers 15 residues. V was shortened by 4 bases and J by 7 bases, with 21 bases between the two germline ends. CDR3: CASSPWVEATKEQYF. The CDR3 DNA reads TGTGCCAGCAGCCCCTGGGTCGAGGCCACTAAAGAGCAGTACTTC.

The genes are TRBV20-1 and TRBJ1-3; D call uncertain. This CDR3 has 11 amino acids. The germline CDR1 and CDR2 sequences are DFQATT and SNEGSKA (reference sequence). V lost 4 bases, J lost 8 bases, and 9 bases lay in between. The CDR3 region has the DNA TGCAGTGCTAAGACACGGCACACCATATATTTT. Translation gives CSAKTRHTIYF.

V gene TRBV5-1 combines with J gene TRBJ1-1, with D hard to call. Trimming left V 0 bases short and J 1 base short, with 10 bases between. Germline values: CDR1 SGHRS, CDR2 YFSETQ. The CDR3 loop spans 15 amino acids. CDR3 protein: CASSLVREGNTEAFF. The DNA of the CDR3 is TGCGCCAGCAGCTTGGTCCGGGAGGGGAACACTGAAGCTTTCTTT. Variable domain in full (rest from reference TRBV5-1 and TRBJ1-1): KAGVTQTPRYLIKTRGQQVTLSCSPISGHRSVSWYQQTPGQGLQFLFEYFSETQRNKGNFPGRFSGRQFSNSRSEMNVSTLELGDSALYLCASSLVREGNTEAFFGQGTRLTVV.

This chain uses TRBV6-5 with TRBJ2-7; TRBD2 matches 8 bases. Germline CDR1 reads MNHEY; CDR2 reads SVGAGI. The CDR3 is 15 residues long. Trimming at V came to 6 bases and at J to 0 bases, leaving 7 bases not matched to a gene. CDR3 region: CASRASGLSSYEQYF. CDR3 DNA sequence: TGTGCCAGCAGGGCTAGCGGGCTTAGCTCCTACGAGCAGTACTTC.

This rearrangement joins TRBV7-3 to TRBJ2-3; D may correspond to TRBD1 or TRBD2 (5 bases each). Germline values: CDR1 SGHTA, CDR2 FQGTGA. The ends were cut back, 5 bases at V and 3 bases at J, with 12 bases in the middle. The length of the CDR3 is 14 residues. The CDR3 DNA follows: TGTGCCAGCAGCCCTGGGACCCCAACAGATACGCAGTATTTT. The encoded protein is CASSPGTPTDTQYF.

The CDR3 spells CASSPHRGLETQYF. CDR3 DNA sequence: TGCGCCAGCAGCCCGCACAGGGGTTTGGAGACCCAGTACTTC. V usage is TRBV5-1 and J usage is TRBJ2-5; 7 bases agree with TRBD1. CDR3 size: 14 residues. Germline values: CDR1 SGHRS, CDR2 YFSETQ. The V and J ends lost 4 bases and 5 bases, in that order; junction bases with no gene match: 8.